The present T cell receptor beta chain was sequenced within a study of T cells in Graves' hyperthyroidism and ophthalmopathy. This clonotype was counted between two and nine times. Antigen specificity is unknown. Patients with uncontrolled infections, other autoimmune diseases, pregnancy or lactation were excluded. The V and J ends lost 6 bases and 4 bases respectively, with 16 bases between them. The CDR3 sequence is 15 residues long. Germline V gene lookup returns CDR1 LNHDA and CDR2 SQIVND (reference sequence). Study-level points and caveats: Model output signaled ophthalmopathy a median about 6.3 months ahead of onset. A model of 13 V-J features distinguished ophthalmopathy from stable hyperthyroidism.

Researchers took RNA transcripts and amplified the TCR beta CDR3 regions from them. HTBI primers drove first-round RT-PCR of the TCR CDR3. From the multiplex PCR reads, TCRdb called clonotypes with MiXCR, one entry per CDR3 protein. The data show about 740,000 distinct CDR3 sequences, 11% to 15% seen once. The source of this sequence is a woman under 30 with Graves' hyperthyroidism. V is TRBV19 and J is TRBJ2-1; D perhaps matches TRBD2 (6 bases). Sequencing used blood. The CDR3 reads CASSTFAGPYNEQFF. The CDR3 DNA is TGTGCCAGTAGCACCTTCGCGGGACCTTACAATGAGCAGTTCTTC.